Described below is a single T cell receptor beta chain sequence and its context. With random hexamers, reverse transcription was performed on roughly 0.45 to 1 ug of RNA. It was immunoSEQ multiplex PCR that amplified TCR beta CDR3 across 54 Vbeta and 13 Jbeta. TCRdb re-called the immunoSEQ multiplex PCR reads with MiXCR, one entry per CDR3 protein. Among 100,000 to 150,000 distinct CDR3 sequences, approximately 93% were seen once, and the ten largest hold roughly 0.3%. The sample comes from a study of CD8 T cells in Susac syndrome. The CDR3 spans 17 residues. Germline V lookup: CDR1 MGHRA, CDR2 YSYEKL. After removal of 4 bases from V and 4 bases from J, the junction contained 15 bases not matched to a gene.

This sequence was found in a human donor with multiple sclerosis. Sequences were obtained from CD8+ T cells from PBMCs. The gene calls are TRBV4-1 and TRBJ1-2, with 7 bases identical to TRBD1. The CDR3 DNA is TGCGCCAGCAGCCTTCGGGGACAGAGCTCCGCTGGCTATGGCTACACCTTC. This translates into CASSLRGQSSAGYGYTF.